The 14 T cell receptor beta chains listed next were all sequenced from one sample in a study of blood T cells in healthy people across ages. Together with a sample-barcoded 5' primer, a J-beta primer mix was included in a second PCR lasting about 6 to 11 cycles. TCRdb used MiXCR to reprocess the 5' RACE reads, holding one entry per CDR3 protein. The sample records about 650,000 distinct CDR3 sequences, 32% being singletons. The source material was blood. The receptor source for this set is a woman over 75 in good health.

Only a few counts were recorded for this clonotype. The chain uses TRBV29-1 and TRBJ2-2; perhaps TRBD1 as D (5 bases). This CDR3 is built from 15 residues. V was cut by 3 bases and J by 2 bases, with 13 bases left in between. Germline V gene lookup returns CDR1 SQVTM and CDR2 ANQGSEA. The DNA for the CDR3 is TGCAGCGTTGATGCAGGGCGTATAAACACCGGGGAGCTGTTTTTT. It is translated as CSVDAGRINTGELFF.

Concerning this clonotype: A much larger clonotype is one base distant, so this may be a read error. The chain couples TRBV7-8 to TRBJ2-5, with 14 bases lining up with TRBD2. The J call may be faulty, since TRBJ2-7 better matches the DNA end. Germline V CDR1 and CDR2: SGHVS, FQNEAQ. There are 17 residues in the CDR3. As DNA, the CDR3 is TGTGCCAGCAGCCGCGGGACTAGCGGGGGAAAGGGCCACGAGCAGTACTTC. Translation: CASSRGTSGGKGHEQYF.

This clonotype was counted only a few times. This sequence joins TRBV5-3 and TRBJ1-5, with D possibly being TRBD1 (5 bases). TRBV5-3 has ORF status, its function being uncertain. This CDR3 has 18 residues. The V gene lost 3 bases and the J gene lost 2 bases, with 21 bases spanning the gap. This chain's CDR3 is CARSSLTQDRGCNQPQHF. In DNA form, the CDR3 reads TGTGCCAGAAGCTCCTTAACCCAGGACCGGGGGTGCAATCAGCCCCAGCATTTT.

The chain links TRBV7-9 to TRBJ1-2, with a tentative D call TRBD1 (6 bases). V dropped 3 bases and J dropped 6 bases, with 11 bases sitting between them. This CDR3 has 13 amino acids. Germline CDR1 and CDR2: SEHNR and FQNEAQ (reference sequence). Here the CDR3 reads CASSFQGTDGYTF. The CDR3 DNA reads as TGTGCCAGCAGCTTTCAGGGGACTGATGGCTACACCTTC.

The chain is built from TRBV15 and TRBJ2-3; possible D gene TRBD2, 5 bases. Germline CDR1 reads LNHNV; CDR2 reads YYDKDF (reference sequence). The CDR3 contains 19 residues. The V end was cut by 4 bases, the J end by 0 bases, with 23 bases between. The CDR3, as DNA: TGTGCCACCAGCAACGCATGGGAGTGGGCTCAGTCTAGCACAGATACGCAGTATTTT. Amino acid sequence: CATSNAWEWAQSSTDTQYF.

This chain uses TRBV5-1 with TRBJ1-5; D is perhaps TRBD1 (6 bases). V lost 7 bases and J lost 7, with 18 bases in between. The CDR3 is 14 residues long. In germline, CDR1 is SGHRS, CDR2 YFSETQ. The CDR3 coding sequence is TGCGCCAGCGCCTCAGGGGTAAAGGACCAGCCCCAGCATTTT. Protein product: CASASGVKDQPQHF.

This clonotype was seen at least ten times. V and J are TRBV29-1 and TRBJ1-4; D is undetermined. The CDR3 loop spans 13 amino acids. Germline V gene data show CDR1 as SQVTM and CDR2 as ANQGSEA. V lost 4 bases and J lost 3, with 9 bases in between. In nucleotides, the CDR3 is TGCAGCGTTGGGCTTCTCCCTAATGAAAAACTGTTTTTT. This sequence encodes CSVGLLPNEKLFF.

This chain connects TRBV11-1 to TRBJ2-4; TRBD1 aligns across 7 bases. J gave up 7 bases and V 1 base, and 7 bases lay outside the gene matches. Germline V gene lookup returns CDR1 SGHAT and CDR2 FQDESV (reference sequence). The CDR3 has 15 amino acids. For the CDR3, the DNA is TGTGCCAGCAGCTTAGATAGGGGGCGAGGTAACATTCAGTACTTC. Its protein product is CASSLDRGRGNIQYF. Full variable domain (outside the CDR3, taken from reference TRBV11-1 and TRBJ2-4): EAEVAQSPRYKITEKSQAVAFWCDPISGHATLYWYRQILGQGPELLVQFQDESVVDDSQLPKDRFSAERLKGVDSTLKIQPAELGDSAMYLCASSLDRGRGNIQYFGAGTRLSVL.

About this clonotype itself: Being one base from a much bigger clone, this may be a read error. The rearrangement joins TRBV27 to TRBJ2-5; the match to TRBD1 covers 7 bases. Germline V CDR1 and CDR2: MNHEY, SMNVEV (reference sequence). V was clipped by 6 bases and J by 11 bases; unmatched bases: 12. This CDR3 has 13 amino acids. CDR3 loop: CASRNTGAHEQYF. CDR3 coding DNA: TGTGCCAGCAGGAATACAGGGGCCCATGAGCAGTACTTC.

This clonotype was detected ten times or more. This chain links TRBV6-1 with TRBJ2-1, with 9 bases matching TRBD2. The trim removed 1 base at V and 10 bases at J, leaving 5 bases unmatched. CDR1 is MNHNS, CDR2 SASEGT, per germline. The CDR3 covers 14 residues. For the CDR3, the DNA is TGTGCCAGCAGTGAAGGCGGGGGGGGGGTAGAGCAGTTCTTC. This codes for CASSEGGGGVEQFF.

Of note for this clonotype: Germline and junction disagree at one end, which may indicate a read error. The chain employs TRBV7-2 and TRBJ1-2; D ambiguous. Germline CDR1 reads SGHTA; CDR2 reads FQGNSA. The CDR3 runs 12 residues. CDR3 bases: TGTGCCAGCAGCCCAGTACCTATCGACCTCCGCTTC. Amino acid sequence: CASSPVPIDLRF. The complete variable domain, with remaining parts taken from reference TRBV7-2 and TRBJ1-2, reads GAGVSQSPSNKVTEKGKDVELRCDPISGHTALYWYRQSLGQGLEFLIYFQGNSAPDKSGLPSDRFSAERTGGSVSTLTIQRTQQEDSAVYLCASSPVPIDLRFGSGTRLTVV.

In its sample, this clonotype was seen many times. This chain joins TRBV2 and TRBJ2-7; D remains ambiguous. The germline V gene has CDR1 SNHLY and CDR2 FYNNEI. This CDR3 is built from 12 residues. Between the trimmed V and J ends, which lost 7 bases and 4 bases, there was a span of 11 bases. The CDR3 protein is CASTRTTYEQYF. CDR3 nucleotides: TGTGCCAGCACCAGAACCACTTACGAGCAGTACTTC.

This clonotype was picked up a small number of times. Possible read error: a much larger clone is one base away. V and J are TRBV5-1 and TRBJ2-1; TRBD1 is a possible D gene (5 bases). The assigned J gene may be wrong: the sequence end matches TRBJ2-7 better. This CDR3 has 15 residues. Germline V gene lookup returns CDR1 SGHRS and CDR2 YFSETQ. The CDR3: CASSLEGISYNEQYF. CDR3 coding DNA: TGCGCCAGCAGCTTGGAGGGGATCTCCTACAATGAGCAGTACTTC.

This clonotype showed up many times. The rearrangement uses TRBV20-1 and TRBJ1-2; D may be TRBD1 (6 bases). The CDR3 has 15 amino acids. Germline assignment: CDR1 DFQATT and CDR2 SNEGSKA (reference sequence). V was cut by 6 bases and J by 7 bases, with 24 bases left in between. Here the CDR3 reads CSATPRGGLVGGYTF. The CDR3 DNA is TGCAGTGCAACTCCCCGAGGGGGGCTCGTAGGTGGCTACACCTTC.